This T cell receptor (beta chain) was identified in a study of blood T cells in healthy people across ages. Study-level results: Any conclusive comparison of naive versus antigen-experienced cells was prevented by using unsorted PBMCs. Expanded clonotype changes were possibly confounded by unknown donor CMV status.

Next came a second PCR, run for about 6 to 12 cycles, which used a sample-barcoded 5' primer along with a J-beta primer mix. TCRdb itself ran the 5' RACE reads through MiXCR, one entry per CDR3 protein. The data hold around 1,000,000 distinct CDR3 sequences, with around two fifths observed a single time. With 5 bases removed from V and 1 base from J, the gap between germline ends came to 11 bases. The CDR3 runs 14 residues. The germline V gene has CDR1 MNHNS and CDR2 SASEGT. Isolation recovered at least 6.5 million PBMCs from every sample. On this clonotype itself: The target antigen is unknown.

The TCR sequence derives from a man younger than 30 in good health. Sample: blood. The chain couples TRBV6-1 to TRBJ2-5, with D perhaps TRBD1 or TRBD2 (5 bases each). The CDR3 region is CASSHRGPQETQYF. DNA for the CDR3: TGTGCCAGCAGTCATCGGGGACCCCAAGAGACCCAGTACTTC.